Listed here are 10 T cell receptor beta chains from one sample, sequenced in a study of control samples from healthy donors and cancer patients. Some clones are missing from TCRdb's copy, which holds only in-frame ones; the method was immunoSEQ multiplex PCR. The table shows some 150,000 clones, with over 90% occurring only once. The sample consisted of blood. The receptors were gathered from a man over 45 in good health.

V and J are TRBV19 and TRBJ1-2; 12 positions agree with TRBD1. V was pared by 6 bases and J by 7 bases, with 6 bases of the junction left unmatched. CDR3 length: 14 residues. CDR1 and CDR2 (germline): LNHDA, SQIVND (reference sequence). This CDR3 is CASRGGTGGRGYTF. The DNA for the CDR3 is TGTGCCAGTAGAGGGGGGACAGGGGGCCGTGGCTACACCTTC.

The chain employs TRBV18 and TRBJ2-7, with D possibly matching TRBD2 (6 bases). There are 12 residues in the CDR3. In germline, CDR1 is KGHSH, CDR2 LQKENI. Deletions cut 6 bases from V and 2 bases from J, with 8 bases between. In DNA, the CDR3 is TGTGCCAGCTCCTCGGGAGCCTACGAGCAGTACTTC. It yields the protein CASSSGAYEQYF.

This sequence joins TRBV15 and TRBJ1-2; unclear D gene. CDR1 is LNHNV and CDR2 is YYDKDF in the germline V gene (reference sequence). V was shortened by 4 bases and J by 8 bases, with 20 bases between the two germline ends. The CDR3 totals 15 residues. The CDR3: CATSTGRVIGYGYTF. The DNA of the CDR3 is TGTGCCACCAGCACCGGTCGAGTGATAGGGTACGGCTACACCTTC.

The chain couples TRBV29-1 to TRBJ2-1; D gene unclear. Germline-derived CDR1 and CDR2 are SQVTM and ANQGSEA. This CDR3 is built from 13 residues. Trimming took 4 bases from V and 3 from J, leaving 10 bases between them. For the CDR3, the DNA is TGCAGCGTTGTTGCTCTGAGCTACAATGAGCAGTTCTTC. It encodes CSVVALSYNEQFF.

The V gene is TRBV19, the J gene TRBJ1-5, with TRBD1 matching over 8 bases. Germline V CDR1 and CDR2: LNHDA, SQIVND (reference sequence). The junction had 6 bases not matched to a gene; V was cut back by 5 bases and J by 6 bases. The CDR3 length is 14 residues. The CDR3 reads CASSSHRGGQPQHF. The CDR3 DNA reads as TGTGCCAGTAGTTCCCACAGGGGGGGTCAGCCCCAGCATTTT.

V and J are TRBV28 and TRBJ1-1; D remains ambiguous. Trimming took off 5 bases at V and 0 bases at J, with 7 bases between the two ends. The CDR3 length is 13 residues. Germline lookup yields CDR1 MDHEN and CDR2 SYDVKM. This CDR3 reads CASSPGLNTEAFF. CDR3 DNA sequence: TGTGCCAGCAGTCCGGGTTTGAACACTGAAGCTTTCTTT.

The chain employs TRBV28 and TRBJ1-5; D not resolved. CDR3 length: 17 amino acids. CDR1 is MDHEN and CDR2 is SYDVKM in the germline V gene. V dropped 2 bases and J dropped 6 bases, with 20 bases sitting between them. The CDR3 here is CASSLSLGQPDPQPQHF. CDR3 bases: TGTGCCAGCAGTTTAAGTCTCGGGCAGCCCGATCCTCAGCCCCAGCATTTT.

The rearrangement joins TRBV6-5 to TRBJ1-6; no firm D call. V dropped 6 bases and J dropped 5 bases, with 8 bases sitting between them. There are 13 residues in the CDR3. Germline assignment: CDR1 MNHEY and CDR2 SVGAGI. CDR3 in amino acids: CASRPDNNSPLHF. The CDR3, as DNA: TGTGCCAGCAGGCCTGACAATAATTCACCCCTCCACTTT.

This chain connects TRBV28 to TRBJ1-3, with a possible D match to TRBD1 (5 bases). The germline gives CDR1 MDHEN, CDR2 SYDVKM. Trimming removed 7 bases at V and 0 bases at J, with 13 bases between. The CDR3 is made up of 15 amino acids. CDR3 amino acids: CASTPGHLSGNTIYF. The CDR3 nucleotides are TGTGCCAGCACCCCCGGACATCTCTCTGGAAACACCATATATTTT.

V gene TRBV24-1 combines with J gene TRBJ1-1; possibly TRBD1 for D (5 bases). CDR1 is KGHDR and CDR2 is SFDVKD in the germline V gene. The V and J ends lost 7 bases and 2 bases respectively, with 13 bases between them. The CDR3 is 14 amino acids. The CDR3 region has the DNA TGTGCCACCAGGGCTCCGGGGGTTAACACTGAAGCTTTCTTT. Residues: CATRAPGVNTEAFF.